Following are 26 T cell receptor beta chains from one sample sequenced in a study of blood T cells in healthy people across ages. A J-beta primer mix and a sample-barcoded 5' primer were used in a second PCR of about 7 to 12 cycles. TCRdb reprocessed the 5' RACE reads with MiXCR, giving one entry per CDR3 protein. The data show around 650,000 distinct CDR3 sequences, roughly two fifths seen once. The specimen sequenced was blood. These receptors all stem from an elderly man in good health.

On this clonotype itself: The junction differs from germline at one of its ends, possibly a read error. The chain uses TRBV4-2 and TRBJ1-4; the match to TRBD1 covers 9 bases. Germline CDR1 and CDR2: LGHNA and YNFKEQ. The CDR3 is 14 amino acids. CDR3 DNA: TGTGCCGGCAGCCAAGACAGGGGGAGTGAAAAACTGTTTTTT. This sequence encodes CAGSQDRGSEKLFF.

The chain has TRBV20-1 and TRBJ1-2; 10 nucleotides align to TRBD1. J was trimmed by 7 bases and V by 0 bases; bases with no gene match: 14. The germline CDR1 and CDR2 sequences are DFQATT and SNEGSKA (reference sequence). The CDR3 sequence is 17 residues long. The CDR3 sequence is CSARDRDRGPWLSGYTF. As DNA, the CDR3 is TGCAGTGCTAGAGACCGGGACAGGGGCCCCTGGTTGAGTGGCTACACCTTC.

The chain links TRBV2 to TRBJ1-2; 8 nucleotides line up with TRBD1. Per the germline V gene, CDR1 is SNHLY and CDR2 is FYNNEI. The CDR3 spans 10 residues. V lost 9 bases and J lost 12; bases outside the gene matches: 6. The CDR3 bases are TGTGCCAGAACCAGGGGGCGACACACCTTC. Translation: CARTRGRHTF.

Of note for this clonotype: An end of the junction does not agree with germline; a read error may underlie this. The V call is TRBV11-2, the J call TRBJ2-3; the D gene could be TRBD1 or TRBD2 (6 bases each). Germline CDR1 reads SGHAT; CDR2 reads FQNNGV. This CDR3 spans 16 amino acids. CDR3 sequence reads: CASSLVGGQFTGTRYF. The CDR3 DNA is TGTGCCAGCAGCTTAGTCGGGGGCCAATTCACAGGTACGCGGTATTTT.

In the case of this clonotype: At one end the junction does not follow the germline gene, possibly because of a read error. This sequence joins TRBV10-1 and TRBJ2-5; tentatively, D is TRBD1 (6 bases). The assigned J gene may be wrong: the sequence end matches TRBJ2-7 better. The CDR3 consists of 14 residues. CDR1 is WNHNN, CDR2 SYGVQD, per germline (reference sequence). CDR3 loop: CASGDQGSINEQYF. CDR3 coding DNA: TGCGCCAGCGGTGACCAGGGGTCAATCAACGAGCAGTACTTC.

This clonotype was seen a few times. This rearrangement joins TRBV7-2 to TRBJ2-7, with 9 nucleotides matching TRBD1. The germline gives CDR1 SGHTA, CDR2 FQGNSA. The CDR3 has 15 residues. The V segment lost 6 bases and the J segment 3 bases; nucleotides outside the gene matches: 9. The CDR3 DNA follows: TGTGCCAGCAGATCCCCCGGGACAGGGTTCTACGAGCAGTACTTC. Residues: CASRSPGTGFYEQYF.

This clonotype has more than one count but fewer than ten. The genes are TRBV20-1 and TRBJ2-7, with D possibly being TRBD1 (6 bases). CDR3 length equals 16 residues. Germline CDR1 is DFQATT and CDR2 is SNEGSKA (reference sequence). V lost 6 bases, J lost 1 base, and 22 bases lay in between. CDR3 residues: CSAPGQTAKRSYEQYF. The CDR3 DNA follows: TGCAGTGCACCAGGACAGACAGCTAAACGTTCCTACGAGCAGTACTTC.

This clonotype has more than one count but fewer than ten. The CDR3 region has the DNA TGTGCCAGCAGCTTAGCGCAAGCGATTGAGCAGTTCTTC. Translating gives CASSLAQAIEQFF. This chain links TRBV7-9 with TRBJ2-1; no definite D call. The germline gives CDR1 SEHNR, CDR2 FQNEAQ (reference sequence). The CDR3 contains 13 residues. V was pared by 0 bases and J by 9 bases, with 9 bases between.

A remark on this clonotype: A much larger clone sits a single nucleotide away, making a read error possible. This chain uses TRBV7-3 with TRBJ2-5; D is possibly TRBD2 (6 bases). The CDR3 length is 15 residues. Germline CDR1 and CDR2: SGHTA and FQGTGA. Trimming removed 3 bases from V and 0 bases from J, with 11 bases in between. CDR3 nucleotides: TGTGCCAGCAGCTTGGAGGGCTCGTACCAAGAGACCCAGTACTTC. Translating it yields CASSLEGSYQETQYF.

This clonotype has a handful of counts. V gene TRBV6-5 combines with J gene TRBJ1-1; D perhaps matches TRBD1 (6 bases). This CDR3 contains 12 residues. Trimming stripped 5 bases from V and 10 bases from J, with 14 bases between. Looked up from germline, CDR1 is MNHEY and CDR2 is SVGAGI. Here the CDR3 DNA reads TGTGCCAGCAGTACTGGACAGAAAACAGCTTTCTTT. This codes for CASSTGQKTAFF.

This clonotype was observed a handful of times. The chain is built from TRBV5-1 and TRBJ2-4, with 7 nucleotides matching TRBD1. The germline V gene encodes CDR1 SGHRS and CDR2 YFSETQ. The CDR3 contains 20 residues. Trimming removed 4 bases from V and 2 bases from J; junction bases left unmatched: 21. CDR3 sequence (DNA): TGCGCCAGCAGCCTATACTCTACAGGGGCCCGAGATGGATCCAAAAACATTCAGTACTTC. Its translation: CASSLYSTGARDGSKNIQYF.

This chain joins TRBV2 and TRBJ2-3; 8 positions agree with TRBD2. Looked up from germline, CDR1 is SNHLY and CDR2 is FYNNEI. This CDR3 spans 15 amino acids. The V segment lost 11 bases and the J segment 3 bases; nucleotides outside the gene matches: 13. This CDR3 is CAGKLSGVRTDTQYF. The DNA for the CDR3 is TGTGCCGGCAAGCTTAGCGGGGTTAGGACAGATACGCAGTATTTT. The full variable domain, with the rest looked up from reference TRBV2 and TRBJ2-3, is EPEVTQTPSHQVTQMGQEVILRCVPISNHLYFYWYRQILGQKVEFLVSFYNNEISEKSEIFDDQFSVERPDGSNFTLKIRSTKLEDSAMYFCAGKLSGVRTDTQYFGPGTRLTVL.

This clonotype has just a few counts. The chain employs TRBV6-2 or TRBV6-3 and TRBJ2-4; D is uncertain. The assigned J gene may be wrong: the sequence end matches TRBJ2-7 better. Germline-derived CDR1 and CDR2 are MNHEY and SVGEGT. This CDR3 comprises 14 residues. The chain's CDR3 is CASSYSVGLYEQYF. In nucleotides, the CDR3 is TGTGCCAGCAGTTACTCGGTAGGGCTCTACGAGCAGTACTTC.

This clonotype turned up a few times. The J gene is TRBJ1-2, the V gene TRBV9; 7 bases map to TRBD1. This CDR3 spans 15 amino acids. V was pared by 4 bases and J by 2 bases, with 8 bases of the junction left unmatched. Per germline, CDR1 SGDLS and CDR2 YYNGEE. DNA of the CDR3: TGTGCCAGCAGCCCAGGGGGGGGGCCCAACTATGGCTACACCTTC. Protein: CASSPGGGPNYGYTF.

This clonotype has a handful of counts. A junction boundary mismatches the germline segment, possibly from a read error. The chain combines TRBV7-7 with TRBJ2-4; 7 bases are shared with TRBD1. Matching the DNA end better, TRBJ2-7 makes the J call doubtful. The germline V gene has CDR1 SSHAT and CDR2 FNYEAQ (reference sequence). The CDR3 consists of 15 residues. DNA of the CDR3: TGTGCTAGCAGCTTGGGACAGCCAGGATCCCGCGAGCAGTACTTC. Protein: CASSLGQPGSREQYF.

Ten or more counts support this clonotype. The CDR3 loop reads CASSLDRGRSDEQFF. The CDR3 coding sequence is TGCGCCAGCAGCTTGGACAGGGGGCGTTCGGATGAGCAGTTCTTC. The rearrangement links TRBV5-1 to TRBJ2-1; the match to TRBD1 covers 9 bases. The CDR3 consists of 15 residues. Per the germline V gene, CDR1 is SGHRS and CDR2 is YFSETQ. V shed 0 bases, J shed 8 bases, and the junction held 6 bases outside the gene matches.

This clonotype was seen only a few times. The chain recombines TRBV4-3 with TRBJ2-5, with D perhaps TRBD1 (5 bases). The V gene lost 1 base and the J gene lost 2 bases, with 8 bases spanning the gap. The length of the CDR3 is 14 residues. The germline CDR1 and CDR2 sequences are LGHNA and YSLEER. This chain's CDR3 is CASSQGSGQETQYF. The CDR3 nucleotides are TGCGCCAGCAGCCAAGGGTCAGGGCAAGAGACCCAGTACTTC.

The CDR3 is CASSLAPSNYEQYF. The DNA for the CDR3 is TGTGCCAGCAGCTTAGCCCCCAGCAACTACGAGCAGTACTTC. The rearrangement joins TRBV7-2 to TRBJ2-5; D gene uncertain. The J call may be wrong; the DNA end is better matched by TRBJ2-7. CDR1 and CDR2 from the germline V gene are SGHTA and FQGNSA. This CDR3 spans 14 amino acids.

In its sample, this clonotype was seen many times. The V call is TRBV6-2 or TRBV6-3, the J call TRBJ2-7; D gene unclear. Between the trimmed V and J ends, which lost 6 bases and 6 bases, there was a span of 15 bases. The CDR3 is 13 amino acids. CDR1 MNHEY and CDR2 SVGEGT come from the germline V gene. In DNA form, the CDR3 reads TGTGCCAGCAGCTCCACCCCGTTGGCCGAGCAGTACTTC. It yields the protein CASSSTPLAEQYF.

The V gene is TRBV4-3, the J gene TRBJ2-3; maybe TRBD2 (6 bases). Trimming pared 3 bases from V and 0 bases from J, leaving 19 bases between. Germline V gene sequence: CDR1 LGHNA, CDR2 YSLEER. This CDR3 comprises 18 residues. CDR3 in amino acids: CASSQTFWSGLSTDTQYF. In nucleotides, the CDR3 is TGCGCCAGCAGCCAGACATTCTGGAGCGGGTTGAGCACAGATACGCAGTATTTT.

The rearrangement uses TRBV6-5 and TRBJ2-1; TRBD1 is a possible D gene (6 bases). Deletions cut 2 bases from V and 11 bases from J, with 25 bases between. CDR1 MNHEY and CDR2 SVGAGI come from the germline V gene. The CDR3 runs 17 residues. The chain's CDR3 is CASSYGAGADGWDKQFF. Written as DNA, the CDR3 is TGTGCCAGCAGTTACGGTGCAGGGGCCGACGGGTGGGATAAGCAGTTCTTC.

In its sample, this clonotype was seen a few times. This sequence joins TRBV7-3 and TRBJ2-1; 14 nucleotides agree with TRBD2. Unmatched junction bases numbered 14, after V lost 4 bases and J lost 6 bases. Germline values: CDR1 SGHTA, CDR2 FQGTGA. There are 19 residues in the CDR3. CDR3 in amino acids: CASSSRPGTSGSGGNEQFF. In nucleotides, the CDR3 is TGTGCCAGCAGCTCCCGCCCCGGGACTAGCGGGAGTGGAGGCAATGAGCAGTTCTTC.

The rearrangement links TRBV20-1 to TRBJ2-1; the match to TRBD2 covers 10 bases. The length of the CDR3 is 12 residues. Unmatched junction bases numbered 3, after V lost 3 bases and J lost 10 bases. Germline V lookup: CDR1 DFQATT, CDR2 SNEGSKA (reference sequence). Here the CDR3 DNA reads TGCAGTGCTAGCGCGACTAGCGGGGAGCAGTTCTTC. The encoded protein is CSASATSGEQFF.

As DNA, the CDR3 is TGTGCCAGCAGAGTAGCAGGCAACAATGAAAAACTGTTTTTT. Protein product: CASRVAGNNEKLFF. The V and J genes are TRBV6-2 or TRBV6-3 and TRBJ1-4; no firm D call. CDR3 size: 14 residues. Germline CDR1 reads MNHEY; CDR2 reads SVGEGT. With 6 bases removed from V and 5 bases from J, the gap between germline ends came to 13 bases.

The chain combines TRBV19 with TRBJ2-2; D possibly corresponds to TRBD1 (8 bases). Trimming stripped 4 bases from V and 4 bases from J, with 19 bases between. This CDR3 spans 17 amino acids. Germline V gene data show CDR1 as LNHDA and CDR2 as SQIVND (reference sequence). The CDR3 nucleotides are TGTGCCAGTAGTACGATAACAGGGGGGGCTGGCACCGGGGAGCTGTTTTTT. Amino acids: CASSTITGGAGTGELFF.

This clonotype was detected a few times. The chain employs TRBV7-9 and TRBJ1-6; 7 bases match TRBD1. The CDR3 runs 12 residues. Losses at the gene ends were 3 bases for V and 12 bases for J; bases not matched to a gene: 2. The germline gives CDR1 SEHNR, CDR2 FQNEAQ (reference sequence). The CDR3 DNA follows: TGTGCCAGCAGCTTCACAGGGGTACCCCTCCACTTT. It codes for CASSFTGVPLHF. Combining the CDR3 with reference TRBV7-9 and TRBJ1-6 gives the whole variable domain DTGVSQNPRHKITKRGQNVTFRCDPISEHNRLYWYRQTLGQGPEFLTYFQNEAQLEKSRLLSDRFSAERPKGSFSTLEIQRTEQGDSAMYLCASSFTGVPLHFGNGTRLTVT.